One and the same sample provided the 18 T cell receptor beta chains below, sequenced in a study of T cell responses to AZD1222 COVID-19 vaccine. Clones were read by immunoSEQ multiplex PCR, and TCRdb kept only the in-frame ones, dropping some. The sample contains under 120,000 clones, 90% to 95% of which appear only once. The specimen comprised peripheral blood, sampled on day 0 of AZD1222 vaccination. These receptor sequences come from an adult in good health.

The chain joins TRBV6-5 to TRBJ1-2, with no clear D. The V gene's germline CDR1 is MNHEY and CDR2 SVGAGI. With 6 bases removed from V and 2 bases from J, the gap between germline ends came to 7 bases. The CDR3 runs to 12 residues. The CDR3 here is CASSRGNYGYTF. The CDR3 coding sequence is TGTGCCAGCAGCCGAGGAAACTATGGCTACACCTTC.

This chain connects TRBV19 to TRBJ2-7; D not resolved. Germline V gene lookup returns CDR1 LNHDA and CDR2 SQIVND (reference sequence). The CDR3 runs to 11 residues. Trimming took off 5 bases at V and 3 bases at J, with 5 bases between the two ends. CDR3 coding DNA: TGTGCCAGTAGTCAGAACTACGAGCAGTACTTC. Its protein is CASSQNYEQYF.

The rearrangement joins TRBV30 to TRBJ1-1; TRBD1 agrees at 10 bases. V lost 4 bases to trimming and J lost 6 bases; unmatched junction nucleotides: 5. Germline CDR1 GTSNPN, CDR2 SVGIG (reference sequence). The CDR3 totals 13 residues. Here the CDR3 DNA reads TGTGCCTGGACCGGGACAGGGGCTTCTGAAGCTTTCTTT. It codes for CAWTGTGASEAFF. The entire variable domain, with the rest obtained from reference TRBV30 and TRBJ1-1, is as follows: SQTIHQWPATLVQPVGSPLSLECTVEGTSNPNLYWYRQAAGRGLQLLFYSVGIGQISSEVPQNLSASRPQDRQFILSSKKLLLSDSGFYLCAWTGTGASEAFFGQGTRLTVV.

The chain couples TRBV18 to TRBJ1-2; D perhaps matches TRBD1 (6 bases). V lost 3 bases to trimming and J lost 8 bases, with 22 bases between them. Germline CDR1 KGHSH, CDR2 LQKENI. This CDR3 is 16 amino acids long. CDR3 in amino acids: CASSPEARGLGEGYTF. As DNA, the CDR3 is TGTGCCAGCTCACCCGAAGCCAGGGGCCTGGGGGAAGGCTACACCTTC.

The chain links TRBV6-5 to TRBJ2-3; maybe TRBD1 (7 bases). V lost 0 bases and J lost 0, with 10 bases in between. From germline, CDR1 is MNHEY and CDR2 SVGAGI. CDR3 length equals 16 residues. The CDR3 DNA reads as TGTGCCAGCAGTTACTCGACAGGGACTAGCACAGATACGCAGTATTTT. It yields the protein CASSYSTGTSTDTQYF.

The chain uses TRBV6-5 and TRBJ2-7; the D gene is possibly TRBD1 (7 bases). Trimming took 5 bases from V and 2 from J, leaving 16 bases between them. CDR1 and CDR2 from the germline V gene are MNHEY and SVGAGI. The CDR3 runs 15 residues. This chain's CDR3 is CASSLRGDRAYEQYF. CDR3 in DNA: TGTGCCAGCAGTCTAAGGGGGGACAGAGCCTACGAGCAGTACTTC.

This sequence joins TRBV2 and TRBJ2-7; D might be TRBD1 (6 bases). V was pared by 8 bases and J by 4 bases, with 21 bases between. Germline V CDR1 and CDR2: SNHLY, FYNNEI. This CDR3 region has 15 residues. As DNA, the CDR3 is TGTGCCAGCGGTGGGACCGGGACAAATCCGTACGAGCAGTACTTC. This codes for CASGGTGTNPYEQYF.

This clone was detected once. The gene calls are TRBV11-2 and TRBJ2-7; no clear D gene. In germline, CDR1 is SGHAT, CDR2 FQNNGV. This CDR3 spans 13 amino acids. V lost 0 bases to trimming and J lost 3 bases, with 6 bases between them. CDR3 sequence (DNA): TGTGCCAGCAGCTTAGATCCGGGCTACGAGCAGTACTTC. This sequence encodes CASSLDPGYEQYF.

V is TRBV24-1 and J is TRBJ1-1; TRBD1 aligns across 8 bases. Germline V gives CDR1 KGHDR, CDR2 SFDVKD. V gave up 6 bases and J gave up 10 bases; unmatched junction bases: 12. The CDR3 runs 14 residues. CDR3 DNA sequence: TGTGCCACCAGTACGGACAGGGTATCGTTCGGAGCTTTCTTT. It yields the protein CATSTDRVSFGAFF.

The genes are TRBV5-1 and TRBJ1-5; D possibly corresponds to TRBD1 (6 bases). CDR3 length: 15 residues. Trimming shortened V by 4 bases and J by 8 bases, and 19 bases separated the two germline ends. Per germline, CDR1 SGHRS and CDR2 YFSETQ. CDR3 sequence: CASSPEGRGLEPQHF. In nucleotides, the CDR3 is TGCGCCAGCAGCCCTGAAGGTCGGGGGCTAGAGCCCCAGCATTTT.

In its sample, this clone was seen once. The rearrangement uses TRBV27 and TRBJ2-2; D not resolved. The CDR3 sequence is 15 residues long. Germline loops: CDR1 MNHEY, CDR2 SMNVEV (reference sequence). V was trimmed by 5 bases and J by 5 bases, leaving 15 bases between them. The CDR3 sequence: CASSVRNMVTGELFF. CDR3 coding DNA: TGTGCCAGCAGTGTCAGGAATATGGTTACCGGGGAGCTGTTTTTT.

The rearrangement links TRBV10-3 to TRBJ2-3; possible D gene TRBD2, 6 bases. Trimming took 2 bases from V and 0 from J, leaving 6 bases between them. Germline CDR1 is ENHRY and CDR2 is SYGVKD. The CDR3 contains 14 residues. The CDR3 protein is CAISEAGSTDTQYF. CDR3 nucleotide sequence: TGTGCCATCAGTGAGGCGGGAAGCACAGATACGCAGTATTTT.

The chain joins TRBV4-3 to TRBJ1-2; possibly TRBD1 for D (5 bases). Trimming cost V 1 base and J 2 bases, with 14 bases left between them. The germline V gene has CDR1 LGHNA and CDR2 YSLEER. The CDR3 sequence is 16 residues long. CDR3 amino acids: CASSQGRRGENYGYTF. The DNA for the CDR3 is TGCGCCAGCAGCCAAGGGCGAAGGGGTGAAAACTATGGCTACACCTTC.

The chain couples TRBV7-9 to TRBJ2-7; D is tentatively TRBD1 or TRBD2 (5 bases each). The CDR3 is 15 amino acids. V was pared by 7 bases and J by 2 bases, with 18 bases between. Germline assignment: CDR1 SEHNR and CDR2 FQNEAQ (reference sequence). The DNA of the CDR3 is TGTGCCAGCATCCTACCAGGGACGGATCCCTACGAGCAGTACTTC. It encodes CASILPGTDPYEQYF.

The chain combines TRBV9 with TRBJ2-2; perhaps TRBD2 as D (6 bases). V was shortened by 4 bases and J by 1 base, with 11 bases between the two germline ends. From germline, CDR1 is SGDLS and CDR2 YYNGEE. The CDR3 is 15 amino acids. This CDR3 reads CASSMGTVNTGELFF. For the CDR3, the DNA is TGTGCCAGCAGCATGGGGACTGTGAACACCGGGGAGCTGTTTTTT. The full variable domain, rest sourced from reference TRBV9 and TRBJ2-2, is DSGVTQTPKHLITATGQRVTLRCSPRSGDLSVYWYQQSLDQGLQFLIQYYNGEERAKGNILERFSAQQFPDLHSELNLSSLELGDSALYFCASSMGTVNTGELFFGEGSRLTVL.

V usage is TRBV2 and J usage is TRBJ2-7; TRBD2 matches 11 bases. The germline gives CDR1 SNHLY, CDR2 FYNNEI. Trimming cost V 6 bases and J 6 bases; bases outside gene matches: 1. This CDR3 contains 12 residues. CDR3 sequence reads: CASRGTSGEQYF. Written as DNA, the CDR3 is TGTGCCAGCAGGGGGACTAGCGGCGAGCAGTACTTC.

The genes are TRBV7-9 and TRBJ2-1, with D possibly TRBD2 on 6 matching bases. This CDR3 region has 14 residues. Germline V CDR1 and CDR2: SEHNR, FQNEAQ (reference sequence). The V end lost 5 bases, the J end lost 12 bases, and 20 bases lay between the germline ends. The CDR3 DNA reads TGTGCCAGCAGCCCACGTGGCGACCGGGACTTGCAGTTCTTC. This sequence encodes CASSPRGDRDLQFF.

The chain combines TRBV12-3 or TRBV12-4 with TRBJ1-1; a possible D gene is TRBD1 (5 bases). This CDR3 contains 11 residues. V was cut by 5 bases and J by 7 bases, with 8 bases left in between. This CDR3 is CASSPQGEAFF. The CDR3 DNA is TGTGCCAGCAGTCCCCAGGGTGAAGCTTTCTTT.